This T cell receptor beta chain was found in a study of T cell responses to AZD1222 COVID-19 vaccine. About this clone itself: The antigen is unknown.

The CDR3 is made up of 13 amino acids. CDR1 and CDR2 (germline): MNHEY, SMNVEV (reference sequence). V was pared by 4 bases and J by 4 bases, with 10 bases between. Only in-frame clones appear in the TCRdb table, and some are missing; sequencing was by immunoSEQ multiplex PCR. The sample has 100,000 or so clones; roughly 87% are singletons. Study results and caveats: After two AZD1222 doses, spike-specific TCR breadth and depth rose versus day 0. Repertoire sampling occurred only after the peak T cell response.

The rearrangement uses TRBV27 and TRBJ1-2; tentative D call: TRBD1 (6 bases). The sample consisted of peripheral blood, taken on day 0 of AZD1222 vaccination. The source of this sequence is an adult in good health. The CDR3 loop reads CASSSQGSYGYTF. CDR3 in DNA: TGTGCCAGCAGTTCGCAGGGGAGCTATGGCTACACCTTC.